Listed below are T cell receptor beta chains from one sample, sequenced in a study of regulatory T cells in long-lasting Graves disease. TCRdb reprocessed the multiplex PCR reads with MiXCR, giving one entry per CDR3 protein. The top ten clones hold 22% of a sample with over 300,000 distinct CDR3 sequences, around a sixth of them seen once. The sequenced sample was peripheral blood mononuclear cells (PBMCs), obtained at new diagnosis, from a patient treated with antithyroid drugs. The receptors were sampled from a female donor with Graves disease. Each CDR3 is given with its conserved first and last residue. A D gene is named only where the DNA matches it firmly. Size values are once, few and many counts, or a class for expanded clones, and some rows have none.

>TRBJ2-7|few|-|TRBV10-3
TGTGCCATCTCCTCTCCAGGGGGCTTCAAAGCGGGGGGATCCGGCGAGCAGTACTTC
CAISSPGGFKAGGSGEQYF
>TRBJ2-7|-|-|TRBV7-6
TGTGCCAGCAGCTCTGAGCAGGGGTGGCTCTCCTACGAGCAGTACTTC
CASSSEQGWLSYEQYF
>TRBJ2-1|-|-|TRBV28
TGTGCCAGCAGTTTACAGGGACATGAGCAGTTCTTC
CASSLQGHEQFF
>TRBJ2-1|-|TRBD2|TRBV9
TGTGCCAGCAGCGATAGCGGGAAGGACTACAATGAGCAGTTCTTC
CASSDSGKDYNEQFF
>TRBJ2-5|few|TRBD2|TRBV6-1
TGTGCCAGCACCTCTTTGAGCGGGGGGTTCCAAGAGACCCAGTACTTC
CASTSLSGGFQETQYF
>TRBJ2-1|many|-|TRBV14
TGTGCCAGCAGCCAAGTGATCGGATACAATGAGCAGTTCTTC
CASSQVIGYNEQFF
>TRBJ2-6|many|TRBD1|TRBV7-3
TGTGCCAGCAGGCCGACAGGGGGAGCTGGGGCCAACGTCCTGACTTTC
CASRPTGGAGANVLTF
>TRBJ2-4|-|TRBD1|TRBV20-1
TGCAGTGCTAGAGGCCCTCGACAGGGTACCAAAAACATTCAGTACTTC
CSARGPRQGTKNIQYF
>TRBJ2-3|many|TRBD2|TRBV5-1
TGCGCCAGCCGGACTAGCGGGGGGACCTATGCCACAGATACGCAGTATTTT
CASRTSGGTYATDTQYF
>TRBJ2-3|many|TRBD2|TRBV6-1
TGTGCCAGCAGACGAACCGGGACTAGCTTTACCCAGTATTTT
CASRRTGTSFTQYF
>TRBJ1-2|-|-|TRBV5-1
TGCGCCAGCAGCTTGGAAGGTCAGGCCCCTCATGGCTACACCTTC
CASSLEGQAPHGYTF
>TRBJ1-5|many|-|TRBV10-3
TGTGCCATCAGTGTCCGGGAGGGCAATCAGCCCCAGCATTTT
CAISVREGNQPQHF
>TRBJ2-7|many|-|TRBV6-1
TGTGCCAGCACGTACCCCGGGCAGGAGAAGCAGTACTTC
CASTYPGQEKQYF
>TRBJ2-2|many|-|TRBV5-8
TGTGCCAGCAGCTTGATCCCGCCCACCATGGTCACCGGGGAGCTGTTTTTT
CASSLIPPTMVTGELFF
>TRBJ1-5|many|TRBD1|TRBV28
TGTGCCAGCAGTTCGGGACAGGTTATTCATAGCAATCAGCCCCAGCATTTT
CASSSGQVIHSNQPQHF
>TRBJ2-7|-|TRBD2|TRBV7-9
TGTGCCAGCAGAGTTAGCGGGGCTTCCTACGAGCAGTACTTC
CASRVSGASYEQYF
>TRBJ2-5|many|TRBD2|TRBV7-2
TGTGCCAGCAGCTTAGTCGGACTAGCGGGCCAAGAGACCCAGTACTTC
CASSLVGLAGQETQYF
>TRBJ1-6|few|-|TRBV27
TGTGCCAGCAGTTTCTCTCGGGATTCACCCCTCCACTTT
CASSFSRDSPLHF
>TRBJ2-1|many|TRBD1|TRBV27
TGTGCCAGCTCCCGAGGGACAGGGGTAGGTGAGCAGTTCTTC
CASSRGTGVGEQFF
>TRBJ2-5|many|-|TRBV20-1
TGCAGTGCTAGAGTATGGCCCCTCTTTATAGAGACCCAGTACTTC
CSARVWPLFIETQYF
>TRBJ1-3|many|-|TRBV10-3
TGTGCCATCAGTGGGCACCTCTCTGGAAACACCATATATTTT
CAISGHLSGNTIYF
>TRBJ2-1|many|TRBD2|TRBV5-1
TGCGCCAGCAGCTTCTCCGGGACTAGCGGGTACAATGAGCAGTTCTTC
CASSFSGTSGYNEQFF
>TRBJ2-3|-|TRBD2|TRBV5-6
TGTGCCAGCAGCGTCTTTACTAGCGGGAGTTTAAGGAGCACAGATACGCAGTATTTT
CASSVFTSGSLRSTDTQYF
>TRBJ2-1|-|TRBD1|TRBV12-3/TRBV12-4
TGTGCCAGCAGCGGTGGGACAGGGGTATACAATGAGCAGTTCTTC
CASSGGTGVYNEQFF
>TRBJ2-1|many|TRBD2|TRBV12-3/TRBV12-4
TGTGCCACCCTTAGCGGGGGGGGCTTGAGTAATGAGCAGTTCTTC
CATLSGGGLSNEQFF
>TRBJ1-5|-|-|TRBV28
TGTGCCAGCAAACCATCCAGGGGTTTCGATCAGCCCCAGCATTTT
CASKPSRGFDQPQHF
>TRBJ2-7|-|-|TRBV11-2
TGTGCCAGTACTCCGGGCCCCCCTTATCTCTACGAGCAGTACTTC
CASTPGPPYLYEQYF
>TRBJ1-1|many|-|TRBV5-5
TGTGCCAGCAGCTTGATGGGTAAGAACACTGAAGCTTTCTTT
CASSLMGKNTEAFF
>TRBJ2-7|-|-|TRBV30
TGTGCCTGGGGTAAAGGGACACCAGGAAGTCAGCAGTACTTC
CAWGKGTPGSQQYF
>TRBJ2-6|few|TRBD1|TRBV19
TGTGCCAGTAATACCGGGACAGGCACACCCTCTGGGGCCAACGTCCTGACTTTC
CASNTGTGTPSGANVLTF
>TRBJ1-3|-|-|TRBV12-5
TGTGCTAGTGGTTTAAGACGGGCCCTGGGAAACACCATATATTTT
CASGLRRALGNTIYF
>TRBJ1-2|few|-|TRBV4-1
TGCGCCAGCAGCCAAGATGTAAGGCCTGCTAACTATGGCTACACCTTC
CASSQDVRPANYGYTF
>TRBJ1-2|many|-|TRBV11-2
TGTGCCAGCAGCTTAGATCCGGGGGGCCGGTATGGCTACACCTTC
CASSLDPGGRYGYTF
>TRBJ2-3|many|TRBD2|TRBV6-5
TGTGCCAGCAGTTCGGGACTAGCGGGGGCCACAGATACGCAGTATTTT
CASSSGLAGATDTQYF
>TRBJ1-5|many|-|TRBV6-1
TGTGCCAGCTGCCCGGCGGGGGTGGCACCCCAGCATTTT
CASCPAGVAPQHF
>TRBJ2-1|-|-|TRBV12-3/TRBV12-4
TGTGCCAGCAGTTTGGACCCACCGAATGAGCAGTTCTTC
CASSLDPPNEQFF
>TRBJ2-1|many|-|TRBV5-1
TGCGCCAGCAGCCCCGGTATGATCGGGAACAATGAGCAGTTCTTC
CASSPGMIGNNEQFF
>TRBJ2-3|few|-|TRBV19
TGTGCCAGTAGTATAGCGGACTTCCAAGGAGATACGCAGTATTTT
CASSIADFQGDTQYF
>TRBJ1-6|-|TRBD1|TRBV6-1
TGTGCCAGCAGCCCGGACAGGGTGGATTCACCCCTCCACTTT
CASSPDRVDSPLHF
>TRBJ2-1|many|-|TRBV2
TGTGCCAGCGCCGATTTAGGCTACAATGAGCAGTTCTTC
CASADLGYNEQFF
>TRBJ1-6|-|TRBD1|TRBV30
TGTGCCTGGAGTTGGACAGGGTTTGGTTCACCCCTCCACTTT
CAWSWTGFGSPLHF
>TRBJ1-5|few|TRBD1|TRBV2
TGTGCCAGCAGTGTTCTCAGGGGGCAGGATGATAGCAATCAGCCCCAGCATTTT
CASSVLRGQDDSNQPQHF
>TRBJ1-5|few|-|TRBV28
TGTGCCAGCCTTTCGCGCAGGCGGATTGAGAAGCCCCAGCATTTT
CASLSRRRIEKPQHF
>TRBJ1-1|-|-|TRBV27
TGTGCCAGCAGTCCGCTCGGGGGGGCCACTGAAGCTTTCTTT
CASSPLGGATEAFF
>TRBJ2-5|-|-|TRBV27
TGTGCCAGCAGGCGTGACAGGATCCAAGAGACCCAGTACTTC
CASRRDRIQETQYF